A single sample gave rise to the 17 T cell receptor beta chains below, sequenced in a study of blood T cells in healthy people across ages. A sample-barcoded 5' primer and a J-beta primer mix were used in a second PCR of roughly 7 to 12 cycles. In TCRdb, the 5' RACE reads were re-called with MiXCR into one record per CDR3 protein. The sample lists hundreds of thousands of distinct CDR3 sequences, about 25% seen once, with 8.7% in the top ten. These same records also appear under a second study, on T cells of mothers and their children.

The sample was blood. The source of these receptors is a boy aged 5 to 17 in good health.

The chain joins TRBV25-1 to TRBJ2-5; no definite D call. The J call may be wrong; the DNA end is better matched by TRBJ2-1. The CDR3 totals 14 residues. Germline V gene sequence: CDR1 MGHDK, CDR2 SYGVNS. The CDR3 loop reads CASSETMIHNEQFF. The CDR3 region has the DNA TGTGCCAGCAGTGAAACAATGATCCACAATGAGCAGTTCTTC.

The chain joins TRBV4-1 to TRBJ1-1; weak D call: TRBD1 (6 bases). V lost 4 bases, J lost 6 bases, and 12 bases lay in between. The CDR3 has 13 residues. CDR1 and CDR2 (germline): MGHRA, YSYEKL. This chain's CDR3 is CASSPVQGPEAFF. CDR3 sequence (DNA): TGCGCCAGCAGCCCCGTACAGGGTCCTGAAGCTTTCTTT.

This clonotype came up a few times. J is TRBJ2-5 and V is TRBV4-3, with 8 positions matching TRBD1. The end of the DNA fits TRBJ2-1 better, so the J call may be wrong. CDR1 and CDR2 (germline): LGHNA, YSLEER. This CDR3 region has 16 residues. This CDR3 reads CASSQGVGTGNSEQFF. In nucleotides, the CDR3 is TGCGCCAGCAGCCAAGGGGTGGGGACAGGTAATTCTGAGCAGTTCTTC.

This rearrangement joins TRBV12-3 or TRBV12-4 to TRBJ2-7; D remains unclear. With 3 bases removed from V and 1 base from J, the gap between germline ends came to 13 bases. There are 15 residues in the CDR3. DNA for the CDR3: TGTGCCAGCAGTTTTAGTGCAGACGCTTCCTACGAGCAGTACTTC. Its protein product is CASSFSADASYEQYF.

This clonotype has a handful of counts. This chain uses TRBV19 with TRBJ2-2; 9 bases map to TRBD2. CDR1 LNHDA and CDR2 SQIVND come from the germline V gene (reference sequence). The CDR3 has 18 residues. V lost 3 bases and J lost 6; bases outside the gene matches: 14. The CDR3 sequence is CASSMSIWLAGLPGELFF. The CDR3 nucleotides read TGTGCCAGTAGTATGAGTATCTGGCTAGCGGGATTACCCGGGGAGCTGTTTTTT.

J is TRBJ2-2 and V is TRBV29-1, with 10 bases that match TRBD2. The CDR3 runs to 16 residues. Losses at the gene ends were 4 bases for V and 0 bases for J; bases not matched to a gene: 5. Germline CDR1 SQVTM, CDR2 ANQGSEA. The CDR3 loop is CSVVLAGVTNTGELFF. In nucleotides, the CDR3 is TGCAGCGTTGTGCTAGCGGGAGTTACGAACACCGGGGAGCTGTTTTTT.

CDR3 region: CASSYLRTGIYEQYF. CDR3 DNA: TGTGCCAGCAGTTACTTAAGGACGGGGATTTACGAGCAGTACTTC. V gene TRBV6-5 combines with J gene TRBJ2-7, with a weak D call TRBD2 (5 bases). Trimming removed 1 base from V and 4 bases from J, with 14 bases in between. Germline V gives CDR1 MNHEY, CDR2 SVGAGI. The CDR3 contains 15 residues.

The rearrangement joins TRBV6-1 to TRBJ2-5; D is unresolved. Germline CDR1 is MNHNS and CDR2 is SASEGT. The CDR3 contains 11 residues. Trimming took off 6 bases at V and 14 bases at J, with 16 bases between the two ends. The DNA for the CDR3 is TGTGCCAGCAGCGGAGAAGCCAGGAGATACTTC. Amino acids: CASSGEARRYF.

The V call is TRBV27, the J call TRBJ2-5, with D possibly TRBD2 on 5 matching bases. The CDR3 runs to 15 residues. Germline lookup yields CDR1 MNHEY and CDR2 SMNVEV (reference sequence). V lost 2 bases, J lost 5 bases, and 15 bases lay in between. The CDR3 region has the DNA TGTGCCAGCAGTTTAGGATCTCGAGGGCGGGAGACCCAGTACTTC. Its translation: CASSLGSRGRETQYF.

The chain couples TRBV28 to TRBJ1-2; D is perhaps TRBD1 (5 bases). Per the germline V gene, CDR1 is MDHEN and CDR2 is SYDVKM. Deletions cut 5 bases from V and 1 base from J, with 11 bases between. The CDR3 runs 14 residues. The CDR3 is CASSTAGGNYGYTF. The CDR3 DNA reads as TGTGCCAGCAGTACGGCCGGGGGTAACTATGGCTACACCTTC.

This clonotype was seen a few times. V and J are TRBV20-1 and TRBJ2-3; D unclear. Germline V lookup: CDR1 DFQATT, CDR2 SNEGSKA (reference sequence). Deletions cut 0 bases from V and 2 bases from J, with 15 bases between. CDR3 length equals 16 residues. CDR3 in amino acids: CSARDGSSLNTDTQYF. The CDR3 DNA sequence: TGCAGTGCTAGAGATGGAAGCTCCCTCAACACAGATACGCAGTATTTT.

The sample holds a few counts of this clonotype. This sequence joins TRBV29-1 and TRBJ2-6, with a tentative D call TRBD1 (6 bases). Germline assignment: CDR1 SQVTM and CDR2 ANQGSEA. Trimming cost V 5 bases and J 0 bases, with 14 bases left between them. This CDR3 is built from 16 residues. The CDR3: CSVLTGPLSGANVLTF. The CDR3 bases are TGCAGCGTTCTGACAGGCCCCCTCTCTGGGGCCAACGTCCTGACTTTC.

This clonotype appeared many times. This chain joins TRBV29-1 and TRBJ2-2; 10 bases line up with TRBD2. Germline loops: CDR1 SQVTM, CDR2 ANQGSEA. The trim removed 7 bases at V and 1 base at J, leaving 3 bases unmatched. The CDR3 length is 14 residues. DNA of the CDR3: TGCAGCGCCTGGACTAGCGGGAACACCGGGGAGCTGTTTTTT. Its translation: CSAWTSGNTGELFF.

V and J are TRBV5-8 and TRBJ2-1; D possibly matches TRBD1 or TRBD2 (5 bases each). The germline CDR1 and CDR2 sequences are SGHTS and YDEGEE. The CDR3 has 14 residues. Trimming shortened V by 4 bases and J by 5 bases, and 13 bases separated the two germline ends. CDR3 residues: CASSNRDPNNEQFF. The CDR3 nucleotides read TGTGCCAGCAGCAACCGGGACCCGAACAATGAGCAGTTCTTC. The whole variable domain, filled in from reference TRBV5-8 and TRBJ2-1, reads EAGVTQSPTHLIKTRGQQATLRCSPISGHTSVYWYQQALGLGLQFLLWYDEGEERNRGNFPPRFSGRQFPNYSSELNVNALELEDSALYLCASSNRDPNNEQFFGPGTRLTVL.

This clonotype was observed a handful of times. The genes are TRBV7-6 and TRBJ1-4, with D maybe TRBD1 (6 bases). The CDR3 has 17 residues. The germline gives CDR1 SGHVS, CDR2 FNYEAQ. The V end lost 5 bases, the J end lost 0 bases, and 16 bases lay between the germline ends. The CDR3 nucleotides read TGTGCCAGCAGCCCTGGAGGACAGCCCGCAACTAATGAAAAACTGTTTTTT. This sequence encodes CASSPGGQPATNEKLFF.

The table lists this clonotype with a few counts. The chain is built from TRBV5-1 and TRBJ2-3; the D gene is possibly TRBD2 (5 bases). V was shortened by 5 bases and J by 2 bases, with 15 bases between the two germline ends. The CDR3 runs 15 residues. Germline CDR1 is SGHRS and CDR2 is YFSETQ. The CDR3 bases are TGCGCCAGCAGGCGACTGAGCGGCAACACAGATACGCAGTATTTT. Its protein product is CASRRLSGNTDTQYF.

The rearrangement uses TRBV29-1 and TRBJ2-2, with 8 bases aligning to TRBD2. After removal of 2 bases from V and 1 base from J, the junction contained 3 bases not matched to a gene. The V gene's germline CDR1 is SQVTM and CDR2 ANQGSEA. This CDR3 has 15 residues. CDR3 in DNA: TGCAGCGTTGAATATACTAGCGGGAACACCGGGGAGCTGTTTTTT. Its translation is CSVEYTSGNTGELFF.